This T cell receptor beta chain was identified in a study of control samples from healthy donors and cancer patients. CDR1 is SGDLS, CDR2 YYNGEE, per germline. The junction had 5 bases not matched to a gene; V was cut back by 3 bases and J by 7 bases. The length of the CDR3 is 13 residues. The data were produced by immunoSEQ multiplex PCR, yet TCRdb's version contains in-frame clones alone and is incomplete. The sample shows fewer than 250,000 clones, around 93% of them seen only once. Material for sequencing was blood. V and J are TRBV9 and TRBJ1-2, with 8 bases fitting TRBD1. The clonotype was recovered from a man in his thirties or forties in good health. CDR3 region: CASSASDRVGYTF. Written as DNA, the CDR3 is TGTGCCAGCAGCGCATCGGACAGGGTTGGCTACACCTTC.